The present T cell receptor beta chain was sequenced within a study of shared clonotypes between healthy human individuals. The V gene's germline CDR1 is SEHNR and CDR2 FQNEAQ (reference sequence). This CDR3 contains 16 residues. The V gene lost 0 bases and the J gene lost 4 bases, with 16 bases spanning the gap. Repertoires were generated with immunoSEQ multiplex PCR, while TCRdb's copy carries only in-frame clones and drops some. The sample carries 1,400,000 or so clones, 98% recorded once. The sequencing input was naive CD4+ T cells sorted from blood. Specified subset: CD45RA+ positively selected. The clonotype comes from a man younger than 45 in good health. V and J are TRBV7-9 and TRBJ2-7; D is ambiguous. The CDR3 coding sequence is TGTGCCAGCAGCTTAGCGGGCGGCTTTTCCACTTACGAGCAGTACTTC. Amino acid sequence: CASSLAGGFSTYEQYF.